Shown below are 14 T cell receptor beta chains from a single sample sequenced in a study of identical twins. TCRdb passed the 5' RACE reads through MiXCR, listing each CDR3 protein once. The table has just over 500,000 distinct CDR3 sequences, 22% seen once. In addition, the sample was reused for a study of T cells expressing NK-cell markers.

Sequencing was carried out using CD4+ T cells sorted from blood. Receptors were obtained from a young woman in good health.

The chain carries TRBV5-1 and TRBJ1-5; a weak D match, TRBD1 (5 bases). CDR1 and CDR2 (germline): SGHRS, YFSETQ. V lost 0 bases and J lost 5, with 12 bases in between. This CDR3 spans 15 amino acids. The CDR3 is CASSLVAGSHQPQHF. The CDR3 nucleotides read TGCGCCAGCAGCTTGGTGGCAGGGTCGCATCAGCCCCAGCATTTT.

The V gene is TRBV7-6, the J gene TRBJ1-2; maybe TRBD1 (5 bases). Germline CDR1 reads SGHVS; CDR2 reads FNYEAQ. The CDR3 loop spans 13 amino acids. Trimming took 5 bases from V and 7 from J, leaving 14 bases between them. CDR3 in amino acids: CASSPGGSAGYTF. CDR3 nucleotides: TGTGCCAGCAGCCCCGGGGGATCTGCTGGCTACACCTTC. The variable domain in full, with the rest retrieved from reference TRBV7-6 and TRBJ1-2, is GAGVSQSPRYKVTKRGQDVALRCDPISGHVSLYWYRQALGQGPEFLTYFNYEAQQDKSGLPNDRFSAERPEGSISTLTIQRTEQRDSAMYRCASSPGGSAGYTFGSGTRLTVV.

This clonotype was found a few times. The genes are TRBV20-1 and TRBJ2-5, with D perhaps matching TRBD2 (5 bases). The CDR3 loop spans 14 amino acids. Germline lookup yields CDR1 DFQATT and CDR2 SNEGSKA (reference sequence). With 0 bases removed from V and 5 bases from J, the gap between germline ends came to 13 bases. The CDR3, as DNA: TGCAGTGCTAGAGATCGGGGTGTCGGGGAGACCCAGTACTTC. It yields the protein CSARDRGVGETQYF.

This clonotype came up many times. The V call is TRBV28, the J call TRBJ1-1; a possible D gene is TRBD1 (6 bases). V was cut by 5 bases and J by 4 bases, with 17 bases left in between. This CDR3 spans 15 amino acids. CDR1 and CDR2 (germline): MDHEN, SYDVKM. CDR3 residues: CASSLGWGAGTEAFF. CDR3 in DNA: TGTGCCAGCAGTCTCGGCTGGGGGGCAGGCACTGAAGCTTTCTTT.

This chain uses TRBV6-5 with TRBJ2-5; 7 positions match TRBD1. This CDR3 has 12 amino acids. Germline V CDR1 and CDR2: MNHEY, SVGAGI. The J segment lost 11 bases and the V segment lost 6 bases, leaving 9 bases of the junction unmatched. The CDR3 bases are TGTGCCAGCAGAAGACACGACAGGGAGCAGTACTTC. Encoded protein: CASRRHDREQYF.

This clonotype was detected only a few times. The CDR3 loop reads CSAVLRRTSSYNEQFF. In DNA form, the CDR3 reads TGCAGTGCTGTCCTTAGACGAACAAGCTCCTACAATGAGCAGTTCTTC. The V and J genes are TRBV20-1 and TRBJ2-1; D gene ambiguous. Looked up from germline, CDR1 is DFQATT and CDR2 is SNEGSKA (reference sequence). The V and J ends lost 5 bases and 0 bases respectively, with 17 bases between them. The CDR3 is made up of 16 amino acids.

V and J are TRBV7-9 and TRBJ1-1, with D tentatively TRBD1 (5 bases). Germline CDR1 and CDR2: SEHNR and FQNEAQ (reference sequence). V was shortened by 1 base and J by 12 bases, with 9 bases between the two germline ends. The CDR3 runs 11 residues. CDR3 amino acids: CASSLGQGSFF. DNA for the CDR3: TGTGCCAGCAGCTTAGGGCAGGGTTCTTTCTTT.

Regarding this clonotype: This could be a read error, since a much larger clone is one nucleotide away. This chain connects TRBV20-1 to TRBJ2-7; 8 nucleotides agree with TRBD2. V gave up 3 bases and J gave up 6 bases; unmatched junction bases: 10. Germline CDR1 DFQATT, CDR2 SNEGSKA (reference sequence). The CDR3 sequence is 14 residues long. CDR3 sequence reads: CSASPGGRYGEQYF. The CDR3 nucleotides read TGCAGTGCTAGTCCGGGAGGGAGGTACGGCGAGCAGTACTTC.

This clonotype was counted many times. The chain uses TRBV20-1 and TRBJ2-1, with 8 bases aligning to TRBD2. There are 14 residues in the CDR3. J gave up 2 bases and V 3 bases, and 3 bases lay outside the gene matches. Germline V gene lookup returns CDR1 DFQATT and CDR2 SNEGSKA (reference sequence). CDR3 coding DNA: TGCAGTGCTAGCGGGAGGGAGGCCTACAATGAGCAGTTCTTC. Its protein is CSASGREAYNEQFF.

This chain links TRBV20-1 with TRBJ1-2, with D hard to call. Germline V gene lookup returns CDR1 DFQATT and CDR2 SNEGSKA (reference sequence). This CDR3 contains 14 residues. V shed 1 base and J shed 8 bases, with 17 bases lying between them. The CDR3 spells CSARGPGSVRGYTF. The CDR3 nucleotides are TGCAGTGCTAGAGGGCCTGGGTCTGTCAGGGGCTACACCTTC.

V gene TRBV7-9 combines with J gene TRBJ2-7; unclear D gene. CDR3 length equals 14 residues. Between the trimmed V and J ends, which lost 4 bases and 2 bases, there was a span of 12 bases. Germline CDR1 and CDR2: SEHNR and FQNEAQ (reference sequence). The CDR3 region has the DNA TGTGCCAGCAGCTCTGACGGTTTCCCCTACGAGCAGTACTTC. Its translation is CASSSDGFPYEQYF.

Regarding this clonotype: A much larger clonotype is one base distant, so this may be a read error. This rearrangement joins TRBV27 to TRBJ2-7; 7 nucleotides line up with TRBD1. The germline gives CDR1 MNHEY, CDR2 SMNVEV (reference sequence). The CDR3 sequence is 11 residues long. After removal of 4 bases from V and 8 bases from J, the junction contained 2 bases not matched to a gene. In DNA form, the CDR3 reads TGTGCCAGCAGTTGGGACAGAAAGCAGTACTTC. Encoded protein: CASSWDRKQYF.

The CDR3 region has the DNA TGTGCCAGCAGCCGAAGAGGGGCAGGCACAGATACGCAGTATTTT. This codes for CASSRRGAGTDTQYF. This sequence joins TRBV3-1 and TRBJ2-3, with D perhaps matching TRBD1 or TRBD2 (5 bases each). The CDR3 totals 15 residues. Germline assignment: CDR1 LGHDT and CDR2 YNNKEL (reference sequence). V was trimmed by 4 bases and J by 1 base, leaving 12 bases between them.

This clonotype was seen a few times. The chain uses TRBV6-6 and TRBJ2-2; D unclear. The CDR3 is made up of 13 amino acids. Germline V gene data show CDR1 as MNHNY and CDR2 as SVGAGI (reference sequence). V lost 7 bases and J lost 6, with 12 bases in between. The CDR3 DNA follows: TGTGCCAGCACCCTAAACCCCCCCGGGGAGCTGTTTTTT. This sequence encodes CASTLNPPGELFF.